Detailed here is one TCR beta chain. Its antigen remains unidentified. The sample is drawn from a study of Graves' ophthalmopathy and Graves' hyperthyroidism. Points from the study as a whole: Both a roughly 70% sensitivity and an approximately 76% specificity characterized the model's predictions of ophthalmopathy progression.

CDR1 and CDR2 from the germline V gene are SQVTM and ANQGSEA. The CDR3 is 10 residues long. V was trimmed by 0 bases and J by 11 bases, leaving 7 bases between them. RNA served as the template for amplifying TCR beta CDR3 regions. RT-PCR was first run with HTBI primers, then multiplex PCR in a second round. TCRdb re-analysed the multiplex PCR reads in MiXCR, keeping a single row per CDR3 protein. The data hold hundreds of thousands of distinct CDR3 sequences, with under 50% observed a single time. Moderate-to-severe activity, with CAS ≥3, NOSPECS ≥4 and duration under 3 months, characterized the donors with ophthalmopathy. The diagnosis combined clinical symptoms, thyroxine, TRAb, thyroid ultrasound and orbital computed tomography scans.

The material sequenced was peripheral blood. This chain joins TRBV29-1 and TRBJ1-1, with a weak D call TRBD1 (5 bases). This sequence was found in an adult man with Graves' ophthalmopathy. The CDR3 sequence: CSVEEGEAFF. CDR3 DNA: TGCAGCGTTGAAGAGGGGGAGGCTTTCTTT.